This TCR beta chain was obtained from a study of graft-versus-host responses after intestinal transplantation (dated by TCRdb to the early 2020s). Broadly, across the study: The transplants that recipients got were multivisceral, liver-intestinal, or isolated intestinal. Anti-thymocyte globulin induction was given to all recipients, followed by maintenance tacrolimus and steroids for approximately 3 years. Graft-versus-host and host-versus-graft alloreactive T cell clones were tracked in the graft, circulation and bone marrow after intestinal transplantation using bulk TCR-beta CDR3 sequencing. To identify alloreactive clones, pre-transplant mixed lymphocyte reaction products were sequenced and compared with unstimulated pre-transplant donor and recipient T cells. The cohort enrolled approximately 24 intestinal transplant recipients, one of whom was a retransplant, and a few patients without pretransplant specimens were excluded. Donor T cell macrochimerism was defined as a peak of at least 4% donor T cells among recipient peripheral blood mononuclear cells. Rather than being sequenced by the commercial service, samples from a few later patients were sequenced in-house on an Illumina MiSeq and processed with MiXCR. Beyond this particular receptor, the publication reports: The relatively low number and heterogeneity of intestinal transplant patients limited the conclusions. Early after transplant, peak levels of circulating GvH clones were associated with declines in HvG clones. High GvH to HvG T cell clonal ratios were observed in the allografts of patients with donor T cell macrochimerism. GvH clones were detected in recipient bone marrow, and some appeared earlier in ileal mucosa or blood, consistent with an intestinal mucosal origin.

Per the publication, the time point label means: cells obtained before transplantation from donor or recipient. In mixed lymphocyte reactions, approximately 200,000 CFSE-labeled pre-transplant responders were plated with approximately 200,000 irradiated violet-dye-labeled stimulators and cultured for around six days. After the mixed lymphocyte reaction, proliferating CD3+CD4+CFSE-low and CD3+CD8+CFSE-low responder cells were FACS-sorted on a BD Influx sorter. Library preparation employed the immunoSEQ multiplex PCR assay. For most patients, genomic DNA was isolated with the Qiagen DNeasy Blood and Tissue Kit and sent frozen to Adaptive Biotechnologies for TCR sequencing. Adaptive Biotechnologies carried out high-throughput TCR-beta CDR3 sequencing of genomic DNA for most patients. The authors' pipeline ran thus. Adaptive's ImmunoSEQ software was the source of the TCR sequencing data for approximately 18 patients, while a few other patients were processed with MiXCR and VDJtools. To correct CD4 versus CD8 sorting errors, any sequence found in both subsets at a frequency ratio below 5:1 was removed. CDR3 nucleotide sequences shared by donor and recipient were removed because the origin of these sequences could not be assigned. To be classed as alloreactive, a clone needed at least 2-fold expansion over unstimulated cells and a minimum CFSE-low frequency of 0.002% (template counts) or 0.001% (read counts). Clones detected in sequenced pre-transplant spleen, lymph node, or MLR CFSE-low populations of the donor or recipient were defined as mappable. The cumulative frequency of alloreactive clones was calculated as a percentage of all sequences, weighted by copy number. The clones in this table, taken by TCRdb from immuneACCESS, are in-frame only. Not every clone is retained; where verified, under half of the shortfall comes from an unresolved V gene, and the cause of the rest is unknown. From that table come the V and J calls and clone size; the DNA was used to work out D and trimming. The sample contains about 12,000 clones, under 45% of them found a single time. In total, the top ten clones hold roughly 3.2% of the sample.

With respect to this clone: It has no much larger one-base neighbor in the sample; base qualities were not kept.

Looking up the germline V gene (reference sequence) yields CDR1 SEHNR and CDR2 FQNEAQ. The CDR3 numbers 15 residues from cysteine through phenylalanine. Only the CDR3 DNA stays, 45 bases, in frame from base 1. V is pared back by 0 bases and J by 2 bases, with 9 bases lying between the germline termini. Material: alloreactive CD8+ T cells from a mixed lymphocyte reaction culture, obtained before intestinal transplant. The cell subset or site label of this sample denotes: CFSE-low proliferating T cells sorted from approximately 6-day pre-transplant mixed lymphocyte reaction (GvH or HvG direction). The sequence came from a human patient who received an intestinal transplant. The chain was built from TRBV7-9 and TRBJ2-3; no D gene can be assigned with confidence. The bases read TGTGCCAGCAGCTTAGCGCTGGGGAACACAGATACGCAGTATTTT. Its translation is CASSLALGNTDTQYF.